This is a list of T cell receptor beta chains from one sample in a study of shared clonotypes between healthy human individuals. Sequenced by immunoSEQ multiplex PCR; TCRdb stores in-frame clones only, minus some. The data hold 2 million to 2.5 million clones, with 92% observed a single time. Input material: naive CD4+ T cells from PBMCs. Receptor source: a man aged 18-30 years in good health. Some clones in this sample may be carry-over from other donors' samples. Each CDR3 is given with its conserved first and last residue.

>TRBV2
CASSPQDEQYF
>TRBV28
CASSVPRYEQYF
>TRBV5-1
CASSLGDRGSEQYF
>TRBV5-4
CASSLVAGGGETQYF
>TRBV4-1
CASSQDRLAGGADTQYF
>TRBV30
CAWSTASPEAFF
>TRBV5-4
CASSRDYRSDEQYF
>TRBV5-1
CASSLDPGASGGYTF
>TRBV18
CASSPSTGANTEAFF
>TRBV19
CASSGQGGAEAFF